The source of this T cell receptor (beta chain) is a study of radiation and T cells in renal cell carcinoma. Treatment noted: treatment-naive control, cytoreductive nephrectomy. Sequenced control tumors were from about ten males and a handful of females, median age around 50. Study observations and caveats: In nephrectomy-only tumors, top 100 clonotypes averaged about 45%, versus approximately 50% irradiated. Dominant CDR3 motifs were more common in irradiated tumors than controls.

With respect to this clone: The antigen is unknown.

Data came from immunoSEQ multiplex PCR; TCRdb stores just in-frame clones and leaves some out. The sample includes 7,500 to 10,000 clones, around three fifths of them seen just once. Germline values: CDR1 SGHRS, CDR2 YFSETQ. Trimming removed 0 bases from V and 1 base from J; junction bases left unmatched: 5. CDR3 size: 16 residues. Material: tumor tissue, obtained from a patient whose treatment was nephrectomy without radiotherapy. The source is a man in his sixties with renal cell carcinoma. V gene TRBV5-1 combines with J gene TRBJ1-1; 8 bases are shared with TRBD1. This CDR3 reads CASSLALGTGNTEAFF. CDR3 DNA sequence: TGCGCCAGCAGCTTGGCCCTTGGGACAGGGAACACTGAAGCTTTCTTT. Full variable domain (remainder filled in from reference TRBV5-1 and TRBJ1-1): KAGVTQTPRYLIKTRGQQVTLSCSPISGHRSVSWYQQTPGQGLQFLFEYFSETQRNKGNFPGRFSGRQFSNSRSEMNVSTLELGDSALYLCASSLALGTGNTEAFFGQGTRLTVV.